This TCR beta chain was sequenced in a study of CD8+ T cells in alopecia areata. Overall study findings and caveats: Scalp clonality and expanded CD8+ clones among the top 100 were significantly decreased by tofacitinib.

The CDR3 runs to 12 residues. Germline V gives CDR1 MNHEY, CDR2 SMNVEV (reference sequence). V shed 9 bases and J 2 bases; nucleotides not matched to a gene: 3. TCR sequencing used cDNA made by reverse transcription of extracted RNA. Libraries were prepared by immunoSEQ multiplex PCR; TCRdb keeps only in-frame clonotypes and omits some of them. The table records 180,000 or so clones, roughly 60% of them present only once. As to treatment: oral pan-JAK inhibitor, 5-10 mg twice daily. Both CD4+ and CD8+ T cells were separated by sorting PBMCs. Concerning this clone itself: Its antigen is still unknown.

The chain combines TRBV27 with TRBJ2-7; TRBD1 agrees at 8 bases. Sequencing was performed on CD4+ T cells sorted from blood, taken at week 24, from a patient treated with tofacitinib. This clonotype was obtained from a human donor with alopecia areata. The CDR3 reads CASGQGPYEQYF. The CDR3 DNA follows: TGTGCCAGTGGACAGGGCCCCTACGAGCAGTACTTC.